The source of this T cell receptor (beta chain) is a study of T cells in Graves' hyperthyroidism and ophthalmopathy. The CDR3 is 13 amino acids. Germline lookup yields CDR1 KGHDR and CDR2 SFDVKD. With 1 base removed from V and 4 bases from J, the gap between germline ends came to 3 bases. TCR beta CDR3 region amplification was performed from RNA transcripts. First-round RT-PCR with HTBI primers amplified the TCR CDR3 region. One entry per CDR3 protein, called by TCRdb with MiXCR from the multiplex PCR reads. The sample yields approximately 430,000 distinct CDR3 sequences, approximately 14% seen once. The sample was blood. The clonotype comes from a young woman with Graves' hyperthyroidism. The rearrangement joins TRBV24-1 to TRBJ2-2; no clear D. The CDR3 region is CATSDFGTGELFF. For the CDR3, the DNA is TGTGCCACCAGTGATTTCGGCACCGGGGAGCTGTTTTTT.